Each of the 6 T cell receptor beta chains below was sequenced from the same sample in a study of response to subunit inactivated influenza vaccine. TCRdb passed the RT-PCR reads through MiXCR, listing each CDR3 protein once. The data show roughly 570,000 distinct CDR3 sequences, with 10% to 15% seen just once and about 12% held by the top ten. The material was PBMCs from blood, obtained more than 35 days after vaccination. These receptors all come from a man between 50 and 59 years old who received an inactivated influenza vaccine.

V and J are TRBV4-2 and TRBJ2-3; possible D gene TRBD2, 5 bases. In germline, CDR1 is LGHNA, CDR2 YNFKEQ. Trimming pared 1 base from V and 7 bases from J, leaving 6 bases between. The CDR3 sequence is 12 residues long. CDR3 nucleotide sequence: TGTGCCAGCAGCCAAGCGGACTATACGCAGTATTTT. As protein: CASSQADYTQYF.

This clonotype was counted a few times. V usage is TRBV4-1 and J usage is TRBJ2-5, with D possibly called TRBD1 or TRBD2 (6 bases each). The V end was cut by 3 bases, the J end by 4 bases, with 12 bases between. This CDR3 region has 14 residues. Germline CDR1 and CDR2: MGHRA and YSYEKL. CDR3 protein: CASSQSGGRETQYF. The CDR3 bases are TGCGCCAGCAGCCAGAGTGGGGGGCGAGAGACCCAGTACTTC.

Comments on this clonotype: A read error may account for a junction end that differs from germline. The genes are TRBV12-3 or TRBV12-4 and TRBJ2-1; 8 bases match TRBD1. There are 19 residues in the CDR3. The CDR3 DNA follows: TGTGCCATCAGTTTAGATTGGGAGTGGGGGACAGGCTCCTACAATGAGCAGTTCTTC. It encodes CAISLDWEWGTGSYNEQFF.

The CDR3 DNA reads as TGTGCCAGCAGCCGCCTGGACGGAACAACGAACACTGAAGCTTTCTTT. This codes for CASSRLDGTTNTEAFF. The chain is built from TRBV4-2 and TRBJ1-1; D call uncertain. This CDR3 has 16 residues. The germline V gene has CDR1 LGHNA and CDR2 YNFKEQ. The V and J ends lost 4 bases and 1 base respectively, with 16 bases between them.

The chain carries TRBV12-3 or TRBV12-4 and TRBJ2-5, with D possibly being TRBD1 (6 bases). V was shortened by 4 bases and J by 4 bases, with 13 bases between the two germline ends. This CDR3 has 14 residues. The DNA for the CDR3 is TGTGCCAGCAGTTCCCGGGCAGGGGCAGAGACCCAGTACTTC. It encodes CASSSRAGAETQYF.

The chain employs TRBV7-8 and TRBJ1-1, with D possibly being TRBD1 (5 bases). V was cut by 2 bases and J by 5 bases, with 18 bases left in between. This CDR3 has 16 amino acids. Germline lookup yields CDR1 SGHVS and CDR2 FQNEAQ. The CDR3, as DNA: TGTGCCAGCAGCTTACGGGTCGGGGCCCGGGGGACTGAAGCTTTCTTT. This codes for CASSLRVGARGTEAFF.